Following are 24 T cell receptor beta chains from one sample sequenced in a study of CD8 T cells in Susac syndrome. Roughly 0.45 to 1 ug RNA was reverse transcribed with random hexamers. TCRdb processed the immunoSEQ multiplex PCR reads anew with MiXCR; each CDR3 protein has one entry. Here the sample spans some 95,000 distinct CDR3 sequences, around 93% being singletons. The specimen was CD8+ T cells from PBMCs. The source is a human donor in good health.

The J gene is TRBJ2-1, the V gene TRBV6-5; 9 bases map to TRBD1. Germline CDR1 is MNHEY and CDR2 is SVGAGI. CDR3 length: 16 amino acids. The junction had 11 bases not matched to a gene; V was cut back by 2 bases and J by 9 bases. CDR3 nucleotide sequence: TGTGCCAGCAGTTACCGTGCAAGGACAGGGGCCGGTGAGCAGTTCTTC. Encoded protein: CASSYRARTGAGEQFF.

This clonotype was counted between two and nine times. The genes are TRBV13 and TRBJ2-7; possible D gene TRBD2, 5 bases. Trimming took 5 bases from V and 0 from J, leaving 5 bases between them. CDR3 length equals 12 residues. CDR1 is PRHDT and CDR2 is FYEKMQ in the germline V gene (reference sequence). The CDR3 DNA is TGTGCCAGCAGCGCGGGCTCCTACGAGCAGTACTTC. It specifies CASSAGSYEQYF.

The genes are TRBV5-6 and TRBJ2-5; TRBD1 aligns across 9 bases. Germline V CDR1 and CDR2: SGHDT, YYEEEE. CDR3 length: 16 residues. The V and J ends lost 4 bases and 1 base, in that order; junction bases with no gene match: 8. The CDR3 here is CASSRTGELAQETQYF. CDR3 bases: TGTGCCAGCAGCCGGACAGGGGAGCTCGCCCAAGAGACCCAGTACTTC.

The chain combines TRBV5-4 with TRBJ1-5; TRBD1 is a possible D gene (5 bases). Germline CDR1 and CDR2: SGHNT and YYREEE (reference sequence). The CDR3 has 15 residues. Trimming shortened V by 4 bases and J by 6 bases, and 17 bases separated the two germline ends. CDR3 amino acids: CASSMGDGMGQPQHF. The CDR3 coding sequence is TGTGCCAGCAGCATGGGGGACGGAATGGGTCAGCCCCAGCATTTT.

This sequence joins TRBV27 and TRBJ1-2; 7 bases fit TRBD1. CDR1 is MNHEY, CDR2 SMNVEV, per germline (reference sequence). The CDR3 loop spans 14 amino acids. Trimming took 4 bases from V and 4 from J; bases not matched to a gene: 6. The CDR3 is CASSSGAGGYGYTF. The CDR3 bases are TGTGCCAGCAGTTCCGGGGCAGGGGGCTATGGCTACACCTTC.

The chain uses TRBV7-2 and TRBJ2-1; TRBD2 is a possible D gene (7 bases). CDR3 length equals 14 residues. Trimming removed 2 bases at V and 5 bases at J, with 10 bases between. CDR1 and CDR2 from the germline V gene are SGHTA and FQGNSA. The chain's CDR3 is CASSLRGGDNEQFF. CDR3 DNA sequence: TGTGCCAGCAGCTTAAGGGGGGGTGACAATGAGCAGTTCTTC.

In nucleotides, the CDR3 is TGTGCCAGCAGCCGGACGGCCTCCTACGAGCAGTACTTC. This gives the protein CASSRTASYEQYF. This chain links TRBV27 with TRBJ2-7; D uncertain. Germline CDR1 MNHEY, CDR2 SMNVEV (reference sequence). The CDR3 contains 13 residues. Trimming took 6 bases from V and 0 from J, leaving 9 bases between them.

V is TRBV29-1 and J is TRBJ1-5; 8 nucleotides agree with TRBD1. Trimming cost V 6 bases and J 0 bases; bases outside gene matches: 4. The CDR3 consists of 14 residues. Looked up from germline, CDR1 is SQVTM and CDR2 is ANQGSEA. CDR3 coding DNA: TGCAGCGTAACCGGACAGGGTAGCAATCAGCCCCAGCATTTT. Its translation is CSVTGQGSNQPQHF.

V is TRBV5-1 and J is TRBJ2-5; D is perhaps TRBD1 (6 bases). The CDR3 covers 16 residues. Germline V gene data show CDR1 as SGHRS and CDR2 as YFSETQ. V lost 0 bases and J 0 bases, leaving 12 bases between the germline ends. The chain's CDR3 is CASSLVAGADQETQYF. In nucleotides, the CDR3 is TGCGCCAGCAGCTTGGTTGCAGGGGCCGACCAAGAGACCCAGTACTTC.

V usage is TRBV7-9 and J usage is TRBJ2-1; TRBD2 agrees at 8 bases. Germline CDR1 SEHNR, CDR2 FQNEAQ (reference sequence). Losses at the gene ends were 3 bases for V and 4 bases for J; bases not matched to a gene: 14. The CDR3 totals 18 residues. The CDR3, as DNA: TGTGCCAGCAGCTTGCCCATACTGAGACTAGCGAATTACAATGAGCAGTTCTTC. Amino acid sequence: CASSLPILRLANYNEQFF.

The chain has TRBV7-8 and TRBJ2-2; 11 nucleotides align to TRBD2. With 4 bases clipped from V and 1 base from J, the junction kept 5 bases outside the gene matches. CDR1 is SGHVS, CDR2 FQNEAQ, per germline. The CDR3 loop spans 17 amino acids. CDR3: CASSYTLAGENTGELFF. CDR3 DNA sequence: TGTGCCAGCAGCTATACACTAGCGGGGGAGAACACCGGGGAGCTGTTTTTT.

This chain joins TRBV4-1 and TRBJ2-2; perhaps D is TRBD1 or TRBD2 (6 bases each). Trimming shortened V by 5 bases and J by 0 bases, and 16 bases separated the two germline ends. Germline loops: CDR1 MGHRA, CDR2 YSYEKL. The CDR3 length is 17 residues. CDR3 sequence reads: CASSTGFGGTNTGELFF. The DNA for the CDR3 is TGCGCCAGCAGCACAGGGTTTGGGGGGACGAACACCGGGGAGCTGTTTTTT.

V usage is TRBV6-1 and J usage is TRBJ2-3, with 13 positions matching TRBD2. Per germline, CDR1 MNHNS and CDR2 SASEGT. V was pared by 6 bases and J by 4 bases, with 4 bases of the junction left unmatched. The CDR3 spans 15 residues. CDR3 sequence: CASRVLAGGPDTQYF. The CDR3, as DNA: TGTGCCAGCAGGGTACTAGCGGGGGGGCCAGATACGCAGTATTTT.

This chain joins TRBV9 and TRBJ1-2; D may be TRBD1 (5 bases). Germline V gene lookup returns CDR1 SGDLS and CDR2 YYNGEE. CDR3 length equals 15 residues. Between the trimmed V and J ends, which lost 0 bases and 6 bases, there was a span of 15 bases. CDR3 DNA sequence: TGTGCCAGCAGCGTAGGGGACGGCCCATGGGATGGCTACACCTTC. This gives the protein CASSVGDGPWDGYTF.

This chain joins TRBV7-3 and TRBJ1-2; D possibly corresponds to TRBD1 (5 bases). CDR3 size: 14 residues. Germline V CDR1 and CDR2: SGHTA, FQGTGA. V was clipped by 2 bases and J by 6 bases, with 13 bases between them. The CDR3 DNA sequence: TGTGCCAGCAGCTTATCCCGGGACGTCGATGGCTACACCTTC. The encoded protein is CASSLSRDVDGYTF.

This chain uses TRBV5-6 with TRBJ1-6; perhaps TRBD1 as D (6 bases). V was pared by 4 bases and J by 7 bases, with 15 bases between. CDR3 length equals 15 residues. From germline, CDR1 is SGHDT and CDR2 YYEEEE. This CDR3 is CASSLTTGPNSPLHF. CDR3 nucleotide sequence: TGTGCCAGCAGCCTAACGACAGGCCCGAATTCACCCCTCCACTTT.

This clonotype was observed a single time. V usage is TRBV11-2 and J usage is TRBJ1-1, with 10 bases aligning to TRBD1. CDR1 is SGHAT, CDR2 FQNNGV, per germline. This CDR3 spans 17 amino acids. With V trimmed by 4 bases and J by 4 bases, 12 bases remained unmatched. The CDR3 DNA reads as TGTGCCAGCAGCTCCTCCGGGACAGGGGTCTTTACCACTGAAGCTTTCTTT. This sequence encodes CASSSSGTGVFTTEAFF. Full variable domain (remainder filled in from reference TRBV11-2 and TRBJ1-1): EAGVAQSPRYKIIEKRQSVAFWCNPISGHATLYWYQQILGQGPKLLIQFQNNGVVDDSQLPKDRFSAERLKGVDSTLKIQPAKLEDSAVYLCASSSSGTGVFTTEAFFGQGTRLTVV.

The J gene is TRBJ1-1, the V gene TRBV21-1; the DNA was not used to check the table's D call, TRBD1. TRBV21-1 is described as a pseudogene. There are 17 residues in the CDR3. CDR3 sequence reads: CASSRAERDPLNTEAFF. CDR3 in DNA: TGTGCCAGCAGCAGAGCTGAAAGGGACCCACTGAACACTGAAGCTTTCTTT.

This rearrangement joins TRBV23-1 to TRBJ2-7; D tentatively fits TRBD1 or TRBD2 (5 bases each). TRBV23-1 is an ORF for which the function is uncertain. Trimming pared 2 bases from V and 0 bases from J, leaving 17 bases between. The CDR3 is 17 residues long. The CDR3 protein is CASSQPPVRGGSYEQYF. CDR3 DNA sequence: TGCGCCAGCAGTCAACCCCCTGTCCGGGGCGGCTCCTACGAGCAGTACTTC.

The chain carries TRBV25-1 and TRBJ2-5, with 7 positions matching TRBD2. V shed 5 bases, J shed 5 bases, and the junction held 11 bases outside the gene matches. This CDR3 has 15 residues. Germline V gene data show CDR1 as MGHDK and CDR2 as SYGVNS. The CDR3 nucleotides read TGTGCCAGCAGTAAGGTCTGGCGGGGGAGGGAGACCCAGTACTTC. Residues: CASSKVWRGRETQYF. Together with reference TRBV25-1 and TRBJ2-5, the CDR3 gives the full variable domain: EADIYQTPRYLVIGTGKKITLECSQTMGHDKMYWYQQDPGMELHLIHYSYGVNSTEKGDLSSESTVSRIRTEHFPLTLESARPSHTSQYLCASSKVWRGRETQYFGPGTRLLVL.

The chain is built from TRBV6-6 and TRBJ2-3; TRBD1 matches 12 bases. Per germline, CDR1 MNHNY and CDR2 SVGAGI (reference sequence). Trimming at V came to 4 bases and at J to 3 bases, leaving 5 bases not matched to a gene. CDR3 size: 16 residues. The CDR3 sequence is CASSWDRGRITDTQYF. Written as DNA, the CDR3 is TGTGCCAGCAGTTGGGACAGGGGGCGAATTACAGATACGCAGTATTTT.

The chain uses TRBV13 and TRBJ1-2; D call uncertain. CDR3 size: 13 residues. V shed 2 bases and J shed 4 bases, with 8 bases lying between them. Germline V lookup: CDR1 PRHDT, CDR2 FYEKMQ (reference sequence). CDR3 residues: CASSLSGPYGYTF. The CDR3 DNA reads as TGTGCCAGCAGCTTATCAGGCCCCTATGGCTACACCTTC. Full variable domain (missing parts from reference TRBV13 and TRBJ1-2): AAGVIQSPRHLIKEKRETATLKCYPIPRHDTVYWYQQGPGQDPQFLISFYEKMQSDKGSIPDRFSAQQFSDYHSELNMSSLELGDSALYFCASSLSGPYGYTFGSGTRLTVV.

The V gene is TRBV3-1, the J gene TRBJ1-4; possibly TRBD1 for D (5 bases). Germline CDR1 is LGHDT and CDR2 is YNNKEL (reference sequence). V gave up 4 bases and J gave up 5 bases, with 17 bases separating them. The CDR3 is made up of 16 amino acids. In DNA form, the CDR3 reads TGTGCCAGCAGCCGAGGGACCCAGATTGAAAATGAAAAACTGTTTTTT. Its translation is CASSRGTQIENEKLFF.

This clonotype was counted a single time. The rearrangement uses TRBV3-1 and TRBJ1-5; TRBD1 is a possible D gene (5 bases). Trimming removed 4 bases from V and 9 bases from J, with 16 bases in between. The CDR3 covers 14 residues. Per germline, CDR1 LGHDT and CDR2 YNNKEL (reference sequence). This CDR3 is CASSPGTDPLPQHF. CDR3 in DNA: TGTGCCAGCAGCCCTGGGACGGACCCGCTGCCCCAGCATTTT.